This T cell receptor beta chain derives from a study of identical twins. This clonotype appeared a few times. The ends were cut back, 3 bases at V and 0 bases at J, with 9 bases in the middle. Per germline, CDR1 SGHVS and CDR2 FQNEAQ. The CDR3 runs 15 residues. TCRdb recomputed calls from the 5' RACE reads with MiXCR, one row per CDR3 protein. Seen here are roughly 250,000 distinct CDR3 sequences, about 7.3% observed once, and the top ten hold around 3.4%. The sample was also reused in another study, on yellow fever vaccine responses in identical twins.

Material for sequencing was memory (CD45RO+) T cells sorted from blood. The chain combines TRBV7-8 with TRBJ1-5; D unclear. This receptor was obtained from a woman younger than 35 in good health. The CDR3: CASSFEINSNQPQHF. The CDR3 DNA sequence: TGTGCCAGCAGCTTCGAAATTAATAGCAATCAGCCCCAGCATTTT.